The sequence of this TCR beta chain was determined in a study of shared clonotypes between healthy human individuals. This clone was detected a few times. This sample also contains other DNA sequences that code for the same CDR3. The CDR3 spans 12 residues. Germline CDR1 is MDHEN and CDR2 is SYDVKM. The junction had 1 base not matched to a gene; V was cut back by 9 bases and J by 4 bases. Running of the assay took place at deep level. Generated by immunoSEQ multiplex PCR, the TCRdb table keeps only in-frame clones and is missing some. The repertoire includes approximately 470,000 clones, roughly 80% of them detected once, and around 12% sits in the top ten.

The chain uses TRBV28 and TRBJ1-5, with 9 positions matching TRBD1. The source is a woman aged 40-49 years in good health. Some clones in this sample may be carry-over from other donors' samples. Sequencing was carried out using PBMCs. The CDR3 spells CASGTGNQPQHF. The CDR3, as DNA: TGTGCCAGTGGGACAGGGAATCAGCCCCAGCATTTT.